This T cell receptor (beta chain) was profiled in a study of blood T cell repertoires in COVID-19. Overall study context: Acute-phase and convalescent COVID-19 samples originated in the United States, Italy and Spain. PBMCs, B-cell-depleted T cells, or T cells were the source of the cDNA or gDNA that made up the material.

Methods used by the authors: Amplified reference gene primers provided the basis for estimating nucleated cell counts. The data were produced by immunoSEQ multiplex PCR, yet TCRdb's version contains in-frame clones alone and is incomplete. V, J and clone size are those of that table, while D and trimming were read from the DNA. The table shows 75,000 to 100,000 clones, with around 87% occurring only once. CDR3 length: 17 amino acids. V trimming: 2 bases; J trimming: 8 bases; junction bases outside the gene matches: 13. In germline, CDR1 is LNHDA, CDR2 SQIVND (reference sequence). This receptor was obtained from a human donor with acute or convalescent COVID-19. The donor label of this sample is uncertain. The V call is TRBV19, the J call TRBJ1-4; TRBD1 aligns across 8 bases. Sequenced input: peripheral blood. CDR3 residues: CASSITLQGAGKEKLFF. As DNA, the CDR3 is TGTGCCAGTAGTATAACTCTCCAGGGGGCTGGCAAGGAAAAACTGTTTTTT.